This TCR beta chain was sequenced in a study of OX40 agonist ivuxolimab in advanced cancers. Libraries were prepared by immunoSEQ multiplex PCR; TCRdb keeps only in-frame clonotypes and omits some of them. The repertoire has 35,000 to 55,000 clones, 80% of them found once; the top ten carry 10%. This CDR3 comprises 14 residues. Germline CDR1 SEHNR, CDR2 FQNEAQ (reference sequence). The V and J ends lost 1 base and 2 bases respectively, with 8 bases between them. This clonotype was obtained from an adult with an advanced solid tumor such as melanoma, head and neck, liver or kidney cancer. This rearrangement joins TRBV7-9 to TRBJ2-5; D uncertain. The material was CD4+ or CD8+ T cells sorted from blood, obtained in a trial of the OX40 agonist ivuxolimab. In nucleotides, the CDR3 is TGTGCCAGCAGCTTAGGGGGTTTTCAAGAGACCCAGTACTTC. This codes for CASSLGGFQETQYF.